The clone carrying this T cell receptor (beta chain) was observed a single time. The data originate from a study of cytomegalovirus exposure and HLA in healthy donors. Trimming cost V 4 bases and J 6 bases; bases outside gene matches: 8. Per the germline V gene, CDR1 is MGHRA and CDR2 is YSYEKL. CDR3 length: 15 residues. Generated by immunoSEQ multiplex PCR, the TCRdb table keeps only in-frame clones and is missing some. The sample lists tens of thousands of clones; roughly 96% were seen once. This sequence was found in a man in his late teens or twenties in good health and CMV-seronegative. Sequenced material: PBMCs. The rearrangement links TRBV4-1 to TRBJ2-2, with TRBD1 matching over 7 bases. CDR3 in amino acids: CASSRPGQNPGELFF. CDR3 sequence (DNA): TGCGCCAGCAGCCGGCCGGGACAGAATCCCGGGGAGCTGTTTTTT.